In its sample, the clone carrying this TCR beta chain was seen once. The CDR3 runs to 13 residues. V dropped 5 bases and J dropped 0 bases, with 5 bases sitting between them. In germline, CDR1 is LNHDA, CDR2 SQIVND (reference sequence). Original processing notes: Reference gene primer amplification gave estimated nucleated cell counts. Clones were read by immunoSEQ multiplex PCR, and TCRdb kept only the in-frame ones, dropping some. V and J calls and clone size are as listed in that table; D and trimming were resolved from the DNA. Of about 120,000 clones in the sample, around 87% were seen once. These data are taken from a study of blood T cell repertoires in COVID-19. In the study overall: The United States, Italy and Spain supplied acute and convalescent COVID-19 samples. T cells, B-cell-depleted T cells, or PBMCs supplied cDNA or gDNA.

Sequencing input: peripheral blood. The TCR was taken from a man over 45 with acute or convalescent COVID-19. This sequence joins TRBV19 and TRBJ2-4, with D hard to call. Here the CDR3 reads CASSSLAKNIQYF. DNA of the CDR3: TGTGCCAGTAGTTCATTAGCCAAAAACATTCAGTACTTC.